This T cell receptor (beta chain) stems from a study of T cells after yellow fever vaccination. General study points: Post-booster repertoires again held most primary-vaccination clones (about 95% CD4, about 88% CD8).

The sample holds a few counts of this clonotype. Its antigen is as yet unknown. CDR3 length: 16 amino acids. V was cut by 6 bases and J by 5 bases, with 22 bases left in between. One entry per CDR3 protein results from TCRdb running MiXCR on the 5' RACE reads. In the table there are about 310,000 distinct CDR3 sequences, about 3.5% of which are singletons. The sequencing used PBMCs, collected on the day of the yellow fever booster vaccination. The V gene is TRBV12-3 or TRBV12-4, the J gene TRBJ2-5, with D possibly TRBD2 on 5 matching bases. The receptor comes from a man younger than 35 who received the YFV17D yellow fever vaccine. The CDR3 loop reads CASSLSVRGKRETQYF. The CDR3 DNA sequence: TGTGCCAGCAGCCTATCGGTCCGGGGAAAGAGGGAGACCCAGTACTTC.